This T cell receptor beta chain emerged from a study of blood T cell repertoires in COVID-19. Across the study: Sample material is recorded as cDNA or gDNA derived from T cells, B-cell-depleted T cells, or PBMCs.

V dropped 0 bases and J dropped 13; count of bases not matched to a gene: 6. This CDR3 spans 14 amino acids. In germline, CDR1 is SGHRS, CDR2 YFSETQ. The protocol was immunoSEQ multiplex PCR, while the TCRdb copy is restricted to in-frame clones and leaves out a portion. The sample lists 120,000 or so clones; approximately 86% were seen once. The chain uses TRBV5-1 and TRBJ1-6; TRBD1 agrees at 8 bases. The clonotype comes from a human donor in a cohort sampled during active COVID-19. Source material: peripheral blood. The chain's CDR3 is CASSLEQGEWPLHF. DNA of the CDR3: TGCGCCAGCAGCTTGGAACAGGGGGAATGGCCCCTCCACTTT.